The source of this TCR beta chain is a study of blood T cell repertoires in COVID-19. Trimming cost V 3 bases and J 8 bases, with 11 bases left between them. The length of the CDR3 is 13 residues. From germline, CDR1 is KGHSH and CDR2 LQKENI. This clone was found a few times. Produced via immunoSEQ multiplex PCR; TCRdb's table is partial and in-frame only. The data show a few thousand clones, around 73% seen once. The sequencing input was peripheral blood. This clonotype originated in a human donor in a cohort sampled during active COVID-19. The chain combines TRBV18 with TRBJ1-3, with D possibly matching TRBD1 (5 bases). The CDR3 sequence is CASSPGPGDTIYF. As DNA, the CDR3 is TGTGCCAGCTCACCGGGCCCGGGGGACACCATATATTTT. Supplemented by reference TRBV18 and TRBJ1-3, the full variable domain reads NAGVMQNPRHLVRRRGQEARLRCSPMKGHSHVYWYRQLPEEGLKFMVYLQKENIIDESGMPKERFSAEFPKEGPSILRIQQVVRGDSAAYFCASSPGPGDTIYFGEGSWLTVV.